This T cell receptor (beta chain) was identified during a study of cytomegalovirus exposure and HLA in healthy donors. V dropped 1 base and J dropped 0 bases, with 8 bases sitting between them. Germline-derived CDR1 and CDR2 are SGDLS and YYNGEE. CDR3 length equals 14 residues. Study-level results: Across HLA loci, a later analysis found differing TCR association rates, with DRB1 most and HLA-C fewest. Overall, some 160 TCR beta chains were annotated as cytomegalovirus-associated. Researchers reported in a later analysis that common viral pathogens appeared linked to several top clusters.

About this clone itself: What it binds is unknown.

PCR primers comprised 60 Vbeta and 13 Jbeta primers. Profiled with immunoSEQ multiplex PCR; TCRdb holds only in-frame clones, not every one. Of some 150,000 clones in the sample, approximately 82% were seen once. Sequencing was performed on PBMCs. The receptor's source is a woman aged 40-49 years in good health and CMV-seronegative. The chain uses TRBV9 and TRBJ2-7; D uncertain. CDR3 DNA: TGTGCCAGCAGCGTACGCGAGGACTCCTACGAGCAGTACTTC. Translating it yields CASSVREDSYEQYF.